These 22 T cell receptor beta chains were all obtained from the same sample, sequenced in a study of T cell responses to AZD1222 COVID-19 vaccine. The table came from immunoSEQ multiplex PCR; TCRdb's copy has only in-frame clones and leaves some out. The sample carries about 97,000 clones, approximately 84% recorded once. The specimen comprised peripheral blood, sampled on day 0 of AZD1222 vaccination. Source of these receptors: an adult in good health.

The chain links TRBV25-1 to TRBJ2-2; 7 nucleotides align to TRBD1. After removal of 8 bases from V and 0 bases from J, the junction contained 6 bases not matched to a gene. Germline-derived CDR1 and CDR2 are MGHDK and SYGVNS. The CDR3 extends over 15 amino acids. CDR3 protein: CASGDSLSNTGELFF. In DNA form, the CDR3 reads TGTGCCAGCGGGGACAGTCTCTCGAACACCGGGGAGCTGTTTTTT.

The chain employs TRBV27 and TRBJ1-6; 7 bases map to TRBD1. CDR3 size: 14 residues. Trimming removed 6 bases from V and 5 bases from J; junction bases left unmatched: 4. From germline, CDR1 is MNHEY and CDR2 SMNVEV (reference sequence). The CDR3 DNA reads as TGTGCCAGCAGCCACGACAGGGATAATTCACCCCTCCACTTT. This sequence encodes CASSHDRDNSPLHF.

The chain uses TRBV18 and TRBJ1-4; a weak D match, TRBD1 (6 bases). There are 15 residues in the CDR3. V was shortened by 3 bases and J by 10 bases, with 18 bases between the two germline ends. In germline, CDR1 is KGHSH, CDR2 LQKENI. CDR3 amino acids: CASSPQGIGAGKLFF. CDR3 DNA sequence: TGTGCCAGCTCACCCCAGGGGATCGGGGCCGGAAAACTGTTTTTT.

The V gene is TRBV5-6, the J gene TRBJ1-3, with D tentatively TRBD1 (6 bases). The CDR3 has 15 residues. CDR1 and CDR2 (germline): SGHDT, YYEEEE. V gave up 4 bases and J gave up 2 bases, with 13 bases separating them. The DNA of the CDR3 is TGTGCCAGCAGCGGACAGTTTGGTACTGGAAACACCATATATTTT. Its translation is CASSGQFGTGNTIYF.

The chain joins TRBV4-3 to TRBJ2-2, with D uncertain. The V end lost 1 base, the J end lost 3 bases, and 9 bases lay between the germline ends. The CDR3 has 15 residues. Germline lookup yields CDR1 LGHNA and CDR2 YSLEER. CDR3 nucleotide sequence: TGCGCCAGCAGCCAAGGGGGTCGGGACACCGGGGAGCTGTTTTTT. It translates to CASSQGGRDTGELFF.

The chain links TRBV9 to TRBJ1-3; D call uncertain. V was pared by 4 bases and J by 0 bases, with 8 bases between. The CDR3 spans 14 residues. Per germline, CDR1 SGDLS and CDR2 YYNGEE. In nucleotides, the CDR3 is TGTGCCAGCAGCAGACCGAACTCTGGAAACACCATATATTTT. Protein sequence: CASSRPNSGNTIYF.

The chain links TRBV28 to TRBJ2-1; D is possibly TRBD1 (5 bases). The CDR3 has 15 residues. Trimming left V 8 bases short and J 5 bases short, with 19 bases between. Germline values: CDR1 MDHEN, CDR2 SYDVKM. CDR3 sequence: CASCVFGAYNNEQFF. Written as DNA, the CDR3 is TGTGCCAGCTGCGTATTTGGGGCCTACAACAATGAGCAGTTCTTC.

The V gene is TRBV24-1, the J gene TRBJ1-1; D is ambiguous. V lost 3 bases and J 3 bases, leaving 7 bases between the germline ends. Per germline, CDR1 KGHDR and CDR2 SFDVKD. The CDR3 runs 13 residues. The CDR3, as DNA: TGTGCCACCAGTGATCATCTGGACACTGAAGCTTTCTTT. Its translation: CATSDHLDTEAFF.

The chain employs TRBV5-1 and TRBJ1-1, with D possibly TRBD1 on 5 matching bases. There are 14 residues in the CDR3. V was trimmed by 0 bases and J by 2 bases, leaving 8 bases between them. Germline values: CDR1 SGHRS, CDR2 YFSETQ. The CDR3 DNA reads TGCGCCAGCAGCTTGGGGGGGTACAACACTGAAGCTTTCTTT. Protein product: CASSLGGYNTEAFF.

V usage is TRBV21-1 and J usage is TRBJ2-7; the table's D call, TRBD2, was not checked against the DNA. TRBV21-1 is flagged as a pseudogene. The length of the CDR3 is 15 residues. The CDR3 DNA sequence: TGTGCCAGCAGCAAACGGGGACTAGCGCTTTACGAGCAGTACGTC. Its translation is CASSKRGLALYEQYV.

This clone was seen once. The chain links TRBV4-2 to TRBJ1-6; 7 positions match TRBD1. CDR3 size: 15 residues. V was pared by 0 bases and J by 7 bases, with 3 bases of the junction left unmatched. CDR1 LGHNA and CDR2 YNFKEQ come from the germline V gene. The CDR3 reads CASSQDDRENSPLHF. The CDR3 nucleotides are TGTGCCAGCAGCCAAGACGACAGGGAGAATTCACCCCTCCACTTT.

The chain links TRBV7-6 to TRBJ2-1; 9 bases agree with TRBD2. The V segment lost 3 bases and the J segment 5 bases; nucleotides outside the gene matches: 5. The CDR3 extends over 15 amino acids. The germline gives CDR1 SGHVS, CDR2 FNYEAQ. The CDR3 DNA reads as TGTGCCAGCAGCTTGGGTAGCGGGAGTAACAATGAGCAGTTCTTC. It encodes CASSLGSGSNNEQFF.

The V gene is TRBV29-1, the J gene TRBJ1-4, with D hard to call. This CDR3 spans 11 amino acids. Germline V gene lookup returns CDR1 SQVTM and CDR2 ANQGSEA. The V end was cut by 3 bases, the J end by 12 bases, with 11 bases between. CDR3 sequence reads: CSVESGRELFF. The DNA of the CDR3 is TGCAGCGTTGAGTCGGGCCGGGAACTGTTTTTT.

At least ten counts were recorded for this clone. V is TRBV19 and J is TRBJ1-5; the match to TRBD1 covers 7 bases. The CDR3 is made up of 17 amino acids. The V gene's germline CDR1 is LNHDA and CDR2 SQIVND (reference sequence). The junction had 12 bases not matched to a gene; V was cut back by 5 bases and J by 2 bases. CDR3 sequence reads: CASSPGTTGAGNQPQHF. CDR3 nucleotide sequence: TGTGCCAGTAGTCCAGGGACAACAGGGGCTGGCAATCAGCCCCAGCATTTT.

The CDR3 region is CASSQISGSNSPLHF. CDR3 bases: TGTGCCAGCAGCCAAATCTCGGGTAGTAATTCACCCCTCCACTTT. The chain has TRBV4-2 and TRBJ1-6; no clear D gene. The CDR3 contains 15 residues. Looked up from germline, CDR1 is LGHNA and CDR2 is YNFKEQ. V lost 2 bases and J lost 6, with 11 bases in between.

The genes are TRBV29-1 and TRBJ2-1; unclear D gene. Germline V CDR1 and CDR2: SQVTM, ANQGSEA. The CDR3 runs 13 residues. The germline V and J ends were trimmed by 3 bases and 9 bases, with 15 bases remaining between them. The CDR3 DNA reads TGCAGCGTTGAGGGTTTTAAAGCTAGTGAGCAGTTCTTC. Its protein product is CSVEGFKASEQFF.

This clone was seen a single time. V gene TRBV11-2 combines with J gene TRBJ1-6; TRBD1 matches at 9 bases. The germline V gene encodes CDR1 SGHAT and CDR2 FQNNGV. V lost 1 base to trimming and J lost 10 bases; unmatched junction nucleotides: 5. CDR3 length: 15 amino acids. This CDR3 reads CASSLAGQGYSPLHF. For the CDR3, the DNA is TGTGCCAGCAGCTTAGCCGGACAGGGGTACTCACCCCTCCACTTT.

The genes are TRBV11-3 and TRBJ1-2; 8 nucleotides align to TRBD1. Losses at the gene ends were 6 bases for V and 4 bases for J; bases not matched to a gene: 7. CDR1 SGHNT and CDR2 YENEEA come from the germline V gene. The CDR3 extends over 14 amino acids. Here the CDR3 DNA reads TGTGCCAGCAGTCCGGGACAGGATTTCTATGGCTACACCTTC. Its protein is CASSPGQDFYGYTF.

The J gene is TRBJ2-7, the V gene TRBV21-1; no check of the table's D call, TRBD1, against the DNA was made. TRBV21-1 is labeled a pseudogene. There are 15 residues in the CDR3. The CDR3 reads CASSKPPRTHYEQYF. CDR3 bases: TGTGCCAGCAGCAAACCCCCCCGGACACACTACGAGCAGTACTTC.

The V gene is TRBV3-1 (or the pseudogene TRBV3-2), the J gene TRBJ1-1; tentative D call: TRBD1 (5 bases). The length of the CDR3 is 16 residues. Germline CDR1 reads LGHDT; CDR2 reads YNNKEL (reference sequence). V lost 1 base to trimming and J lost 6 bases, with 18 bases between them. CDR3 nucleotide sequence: TGTGCCAGCAGCCAAGGGGCTGTCGGGGTAGGGGCTGAAGCTTTCTTT. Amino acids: CASSQGAVGVGAEAFF.

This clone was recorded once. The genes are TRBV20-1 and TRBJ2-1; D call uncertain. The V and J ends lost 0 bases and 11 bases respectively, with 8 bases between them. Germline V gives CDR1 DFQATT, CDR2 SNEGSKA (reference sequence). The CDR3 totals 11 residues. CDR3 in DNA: TGCAGTGCTAGAGATCGGGCCCAGCAGTTCTTC. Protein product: CSARDRAQQFF.

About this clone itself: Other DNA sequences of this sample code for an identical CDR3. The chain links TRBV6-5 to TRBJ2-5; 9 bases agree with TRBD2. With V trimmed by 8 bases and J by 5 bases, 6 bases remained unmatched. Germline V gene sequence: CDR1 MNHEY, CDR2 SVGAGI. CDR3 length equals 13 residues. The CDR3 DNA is TGTGCCAGCTCGCTAGCGGGATTTGAGACCCAGTACTTC. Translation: CASSLAGFETQYF.